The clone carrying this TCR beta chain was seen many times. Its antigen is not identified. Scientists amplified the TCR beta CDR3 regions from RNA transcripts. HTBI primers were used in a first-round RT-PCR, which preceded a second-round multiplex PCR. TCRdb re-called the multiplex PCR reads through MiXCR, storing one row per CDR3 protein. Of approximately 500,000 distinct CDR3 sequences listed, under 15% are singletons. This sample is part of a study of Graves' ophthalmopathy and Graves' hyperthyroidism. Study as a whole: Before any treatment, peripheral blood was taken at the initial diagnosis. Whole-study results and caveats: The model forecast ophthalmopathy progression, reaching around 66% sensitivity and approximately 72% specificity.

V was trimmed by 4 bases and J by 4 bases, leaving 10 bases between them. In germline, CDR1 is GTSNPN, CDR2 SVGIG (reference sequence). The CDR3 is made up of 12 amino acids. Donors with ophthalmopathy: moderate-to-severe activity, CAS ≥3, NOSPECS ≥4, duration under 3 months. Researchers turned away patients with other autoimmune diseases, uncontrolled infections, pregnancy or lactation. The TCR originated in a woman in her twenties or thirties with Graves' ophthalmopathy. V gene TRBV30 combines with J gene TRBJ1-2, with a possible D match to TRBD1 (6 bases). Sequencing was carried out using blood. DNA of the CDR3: TGTGCCTGGACCCTGACAGGCTATGGCTACACCTTC. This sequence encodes CAWTLTGYGYTF. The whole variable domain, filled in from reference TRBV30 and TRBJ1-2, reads SQTIHQWPATLVQPVGSPLSLECTVEGTSNPNLYWYRQAAGRGLQLLFYSVGIGQISSEVPQNLSASRPQDRQFILSSKKLLLSDSGFYLCAWTLTGYGYTFGSGTRLTVV.